This entry lists 12 T cell receptor beta chains sequenced from one sample in a study of cytomegalovirus exposure and HLA in healthy donors. The primer mix had 60 Vbeta and 13 Jbeta primers. Profiling relied on immunoSEQ multiplex PCR, and the TCRdb table lists in-frame clones only, not all of them. This repertoire shows about 90,000 clones, about 90% found once; its top ten account for approximately 2.3%. The sequencing input was PBMCs. The receptors stem from a man younger than 30 in good health and CMV-seronegative.

This clone is a singleton in its sample. V gene TRBV28 combines with J gene TRBJ1-5; tentative D call: TRBD1 (5 bases). Germline-derived CDR1 and CDR2 are MDHEN and SYDVKM. This CDR3 contains 10 residues. The germline V and J ends were trimmed by 9 bases and 9 bases, with 9 bases remaining between them. CDR3 sequence: CASSQGPQHF. CDR3 in DNA: TGTGCCAGTAGTCAGGGGCCCCAGCATTTT.

This clone was picked up one time. J is TRBJ2-4 and V is TRBV28; TRBD1 agrees at 8 bases. CDR1 and CDR2 (germline): MDHEN, SYDVKM. This CDR3 spans 13 amino acids. Losses at the gene ends were 5 bases for V and 8 bases for J; bases not matched to a gene: 5. The CDR3 DNA reads TGTGCCAGCAGTACAGGGGGTCGGGACATTCAGTACTTC. Amino acids: CASSTGGRDIQYF.

The V gene is TRBV27, the J gene TRBJ2-7; TRBD1 agrees at 9 bases. Germline V CDR1 and CDR2: MNHEY, SMNVEV (reference sequence). With V trimmed by 7 bases and J by 4 bases, 8 bases remained unmatched. The CDR3 extends over 14 amino acids. DNA of the CDR3: TGTGCCAGCACGAAGCTGGGACAGGGTTACGAGCAGTACTTC. Translation gives CASTKLGQGYEQYF.

CDR3 loop: CASSPLQGANTEAFF. The CDR3 DNA follows: TGTGCCAGCTCACCTTTACAGGGGGCGAACACTGAAGCTTTCTTT. The rearrangement links TRBV18 to TRBJ1-1; 9 nucleotides line up with TRBD1. V dropped 3 bases and J dropped 1; count of bases not matched to a gene: 3. This CDR3 is built from 15 residues. Germline V lookup: CDR1 KGHSH, CDR2 LQKENI.

The table lists this clone with a few counts. The chain combines TRBV18 with TRBJ2-2; TRBD2 matches at 8 bases. Trimming at V came to 3 bases and at J to 5 bases, leaving 8 bases not matched to a gene. The germline CDR1 and CDR2 sequences are KGHSH and LQKENI. The CDR3 sequence is 16 residues long. The CDR3 is CASSPPIGGGTGELFF. The DNA of the CDR3 is TGTGCCAGCTCACCCCCGATCGGGGGGGGGACCGGGGAGCTGTTTTTT.

In this sample, this clone turned up once. This chain joins TRBV5-1 and TRBJ1-6; 7 bases align to TRBD1. The length of the CDR3 is 15 residues. The germline gives CDR1 SGHRS, CDR2 YFSETQ. J was trimmed by 5 bases and V by 2 bases; bases with no gene match: 4. CDR3 bases: TGCGCCAGCAGCTTAAGACAGGGCGATAATTCACCCCTCCACTTT. Amino acid sequence: CASSLRQGDNSPLHF. Supplemented by reference TRBV5-1 and TRBJ1-6, the full variable domain reads KAGVTQTPRYLIKTRGQQVTLSCSPISGHRSVSWYQQTPGQGLQFLFEYFSETQRNKGNFPGRFSGRQFSNSRSEMNVSTLELGDSALYLCASSLRQGDNSPLHFGNGTRLTVT.

V is TRBV5-1 and J is TRBJ2-5; D uncertain. The closer fit of TRBJ2-7 to the DNA end suggests the J call may be wrong. The CDR3 consists of 14 residues. Germline CDR1 and CDR2: SGHRS and YFSETQ. The CDR3 protein is CASSLELISYEQYF. The CDR3 DNA is TGCGCCAGCAGCTTGGAGCTCATATCCTACGAGCAGTACTTC.

This rearrangement joins TRBV7-9 to TRBJ1-1; D unclear. Germline V lookup: CDR1 SEHNR, CDR2 FQNEAQ (reference sequence). The CDR3 runs 15 residues. The V end lost 5 bases, the J end lost 0 bases, and 13 bases lay between the germline ends. CDR3 amino acids: CASSAGETMNTEAFF. In nucleotides, the CDR3 is TGTGCCAGCAGCGCCGGGGAGACCATGAACACTGAAGCTTTCTTT.

The chain joins TRBV19 to TRBJ1-1; D uncertain. The V gene's germline CDR1 is LNHDA and CDR2 SQIVND (reference sequence). Trimming pared 4 bases from V and 4 bases from J, leaving 16 bases between. This CDR3 is built from 15 residues. The DNA of the CDR3 is TGTGCCAGTAGTAAGCGGGCGAGTGAAGGCACTGAAGCTTTCTTT. This codes for CASSKRASEGTEAFF.

This chain connects TRBV7-9 to TRBJ2-7, with D perhaps TRBD1 (6 bases). From germline, CDR1 is SEHNR and CDR2 FQNEAQ (reference sequence). The CDR3 has 14 amino acids. Trimming pared 0 bases from V and 3 bases from J, leaving 9 bases between. CDR3: CASSLAGRGYEQYF. The DNA for the CDR3 is TGTGCCAGCAGCTTAGCCGGCAGGGGCTACGAGCAGTACTTC.

The rearrangement uses TRBV9 and TRBJ2-2; 8 nucleotides agree with TRBD2. CDR1 SGDLS and CDR2 YYNGEE come from the germline V gene. The CDR3 has 14 amino acids. The ends lost 5 bases at V and 6 bases at J; junction bases unmatched: 6. CDR3 sequence (DNA): TGTGCCAGCAGAAGCGGGAGTAGCGCCGGGGAGCTGTTTTTT. This encodes CASRSGSSAGELFF.

This clone has only one observation. The rearrangement joins TRBV5-1 to TRBJ2-7; D gene uncertain. The CDR3 is made up of 14 amino acids. Trimming stripped 7 bases from V and 5 bases from J, with 19 bases between. Germline V CDR1 and CDR2: SGHRS, YFSETQ. The CDR3 here is CASGQASSRDEQYF. The CDR3, as DNA: TGCGCCAGCGGCCAAGCCTCCTCCCGGGACGAGCAGTACTTC.